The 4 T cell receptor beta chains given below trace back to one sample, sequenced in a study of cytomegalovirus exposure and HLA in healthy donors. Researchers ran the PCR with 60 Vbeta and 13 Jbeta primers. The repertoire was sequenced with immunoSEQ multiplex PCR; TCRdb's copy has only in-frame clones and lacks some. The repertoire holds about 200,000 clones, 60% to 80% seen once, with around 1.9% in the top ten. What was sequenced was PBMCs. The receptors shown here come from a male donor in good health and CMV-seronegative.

The CDR3, as DNA: TGTGCCAGCTCACTGATACAGGGGTTATCGGCCAATGAGCAGTTCTTC. Its translation is CASSLIQGLSANEQFF. V and J are TRBV18 and TRBJ2-1; 7 nucleotides line up with TRBD1. This CDR3 has 16 amino acids. Trimming removed 4 bases from V and 6 bases from J; junction bases left unmatched: 12. Germline V CDR1 and CDR2: KGHSH, LQKENI.

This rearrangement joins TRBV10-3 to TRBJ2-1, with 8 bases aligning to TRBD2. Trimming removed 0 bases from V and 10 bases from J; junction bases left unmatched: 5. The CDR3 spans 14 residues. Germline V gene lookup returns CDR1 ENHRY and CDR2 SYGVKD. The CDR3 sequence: CAISESREGREQFF. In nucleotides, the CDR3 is TGTGCCATCAGTGAGTCACGGGAGGGACGCGAGCAGTTCTTC.

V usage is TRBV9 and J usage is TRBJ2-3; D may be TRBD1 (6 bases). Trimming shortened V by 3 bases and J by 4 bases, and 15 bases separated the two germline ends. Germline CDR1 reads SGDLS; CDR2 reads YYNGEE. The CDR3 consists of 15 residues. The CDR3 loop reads CASSEQGRGADTQYF. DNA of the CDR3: TGTGCCAGCAGCGAACAGGGAAGGGGAGCAGATACGCAGTATTTT.

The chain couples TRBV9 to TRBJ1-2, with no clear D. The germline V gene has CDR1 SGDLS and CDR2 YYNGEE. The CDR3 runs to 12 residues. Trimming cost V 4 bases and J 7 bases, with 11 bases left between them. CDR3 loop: CASSSRGSGYTF. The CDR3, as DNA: TGTGCCAGCAGCTCCCGAGGGTCTGGCTACACCTTC.